The 19 T cell receptor beta chains below were found in one sample sequenced in a study of T cell repertoires in cytomegalovirus infection. For these TCRs, the target antigens are not known. MiXCR, run by TCRdb on the reads, gives a single entry per CDR3 protein. The table lists roughly 120,000 distinct CDR3 sequences, around 30% of them singletons, with 35% to 50% in the top ten. This material consisted of CD8+ T cells from cultured PBMCs, taken from culture after CMV antigen stimulation. The receptors shown here come from a human donor in good health (CMV status not recorded). Some clones in this sample may be carry-over from other donors' samples.

The chain combines TRBV5-1 with TRBJ2-7; TRBD1 matches at 11 bases. J was trimmed by 5 bases and V by 0 bases; bases with no gene match: 7. This CDR3 has 16 amino acids. The germline V gene has CDR1 SGHRS and CDR2 YFSETQ. DNA for the CDR3: TGCGCCAGCAGCTTGGATTTTCGGACAGGGGGCCACGAGCAGTACTTC. Translation: CASSLDFRTGGHEQYF.

This clonotype occurred a few times. The chain combines TRBV7-2 with TRBJ2-5; 8 bases map to TRBD1. V lost 5 bases to trimming and J lost 1 base; unmatched junction nucleotides: 6. Germline V lookup: CDR1 SGHTA, CDR2 FQGNSA. This CDR3 region has 15 residues. DNA of the CDR3: TGTGCCAGCAGCCAGACAGGGGATTTCCAAGAGACCCAGTACTTC. Translating it yields CASSQTGDFQETQYF.

The genes are TRBV6-6 and TRBJ2-7; D uncertain. The CDR3 is 13 amino acids. Trimming took 2 bases from V and 1 from J, leaving 6 bases between them. The germline V gene has CDR1 MNHNY and CDR2 SVGAGI (reference sequence). The CDR3 DNA follows: TGTGCCAGCAGTTACACCAGGTCCTACGAGCAGTACTTC. This encodes CASSYTRSYEQYF.

The gene calls are TRBV4-1 and TRBJ1-1, with D tentatively TRBD1 (6 bases). CDR3 length: 19 residues. CDR1 MGHRA and CDR2 YSYEKL come from the germline V gene. V lost 0 bases and J lost 3, with 23 bases in between. The CDR3 DNA reads TGCGCCAGCAGCCAAGAGTTTCCGGGGCAGGGGACTTTTCACACTGAAGCTTTCTTT. As protein: CASSQEFPGQGTFHTEAFF.

This clonotype has a count of ten or more. This chain links TRBV29-1 with TRBJ1-1; tentatively, D is TRBD1 (5 bases). This CDR3 region has 12 residues. V was shortened by 2 bases and J by 8 bases, with 12 bases between the two germline ends. Germline loops: CDR1 SQVTM, CDR2 ANQGSEA. This CDR3 is CSVERGRMEAFF. Written as DNA, the CDR3 is TGCAGCGTTGAACGGGGGAGGATGGAAGCTTTCTTT.

The V and J genes are TRBV19 and TRBJ1-2; 7 nucleotides align to TRBD1. The length of the CDR3 is 13 residues. From germline, CDR1 is LNHDA and CDR2 SQIVND (reference sequence). Trimming removed 10 bases from V and 2 bases from J; junction bases left unmatched: 7. The CDR3 coding sequence is TGTGCCACTACGACAGGGAACAACTATGGCTACACCTTC. This gives the protein CATTTGNNYGYTF.

The chain is built from TRBV6-1 and TRBJ2-3; a weak D match, TRBD2 (6 bases). Trimming pared 7 bases from V and 2 bases from J, leaving 16 bases between. The germline V gene encodes CDR1 MNHNS and CDR2 SASEGT. The CDR3 covers 15 residues. Here the CDR3 DNA reads TGTGCCAGCAAATACAAACGGGACTTCACAGATACGCAGTATTTT. It codes for CASKYKRDFTDTQYF.

The chain carries TRBV6-2 or TRBV6-3 and TRBJ2-5; TRBD2 is a possible D gene (6 bases). Per the germline V gene, CDR1 is MNHEY and CDR2 is SVGEGT. The CDR3 extends over 14 amino acids. The V end lost 0 bases, the J end lost 5 bases, and 10 bases lay between the germline ends. As DNA, the CDR3 is TGTGCCAGCAGTTACTCGAGCGGGTGGGAGACCCAGTACTTC. Translated, it gives CASSYSSGWETQYF.

The chain employs TRBV7-6 and TRBJ2-1; 7 bases align to TRBD1. CDR3 length: 18 amino acids. Germline assignment: CDR1 SGHVS and CDR2 FNYEAQ. J was trimmed by 2 bases and V by 1 base; bases with no gene match: 11. The CDR3 region is CASSLDPPPGQTYNEQFF. In DNA, the CDR3 is TGTGCCAGCAGCTTAGACCCTCCCCCGGGACAGACCTACAATGAGCAGTTCTTC.

This chain connects TRBV12-3 or TRBV12-4 to TRBJ2-1; 13 bases agree with TRBD2. The CDR3 loop spans 21 amino acids. With 4 bases clipped from V and 1 base from J, the junction kept 16 bases outside the gene matches. CDR3 bases: TGTGCCAGCAGTTCCGCATTTGGACTAGCGGGGGCCCGAATTTCCTACAATGAGCAGTTCTTC. Its translation is CASSSAFGLAGARISYNEQFF.

This clonotype has a count of ten or more. The chain is built from TRBV27 and TRBJ1-6, with D unclear. Trimming removed 6 bases at V and 0 bases at J, with 9 bases between. The CDR3 is 15 residues long. Germline values: CDR1 MNHEY, CDR2 SMNVEV (reference sequence). The CDR3 DNA sequence: TGTGCCAGCAGCCGAAGCTACTCCTATAATTCACCCCTCCACTTT. Its protein is CASSRSYSYNSPLHF.

The chain recombines TRBV10-3 with TRBJ1-1, with 10 bases that match TRBD1. The V and J ends lost 8 bases and 3 bases, in that order; junction bases with no gene match: 6. Per the germline V gene, CDR1 is ENHRY and CDR2 is SYGVKD. The CDR3 is 14 amino acids. DNA for the CDR3: TGTGCCATCGGGACAGGGGTTTCGGACACTGAAGCTTTCTTT. Residues: CAIGTGVSDTEAFF.

The J gene is TRBJ1-5, the V gene TRBV27, with a weak D call TRBD1 (5 bases). Trimming pared 8 bases from V and 8 bases from J, leaving 13 bases between. This CDR3 has 12 residues. Germline CDR1 MNHEY, CDR2 SMNVEV (reference sequence). The DNA of the CDR3 is TGTGCCAGCTGGCGACAGAGCGAGCCCCAGCATTTT. Protein sequence: CASWRQSEPQHF.

This chain connects TRBV6-6 to TRBJ1-5; D not resolved. V lost 8 bases and J lost 0, with 8 bases in between. CDR1 and CDR2 (germline): MNHNY, SVGAGI (reference sequence). This CDR3 has 13 residues. The CDR3 nucleotides are TGTGCCAGCCGGACTTATAGCAATCAGCCCCAGCATTTT. It is translated as CASRTYSNQPQHF.

This clonotype showed up many times. This chain connects TRBV7-6 to TRBJ1-4; D gene unclear. In germline, CDR1 is SGHVS, CDR2 FNYEAQ. The V end was cut by 5 bases, the J end by 4 bases, with 23 bases between. The CDR3 runs to 18 residues. The CDR3 loop is CASSERGDLAIHNEKLFF. CDR3 nucleotide sequence: TGTGCCAGCAGCGAAAGAGGAGACCTCGCGATTCATAATGAAAAACTGTTTTTT. The variable domain in full, completed from reference TRBV7-6 and TRBJ1-4, reads GAGVSQSPRYKVTKRGQDVALRCDPISGHVSLYWYRQALGQGPEFLTYFNYEAQQDKSGLPNDRFSAERPEGSISTLTIQRTEQRDSAMYRCASSERGDLAIHNEKLFFGSGTQLSVL.

This clonotype was counted between two and nine times. The chain joins TRBV29-1 to TRBJ2-1; TRBD1 or TRBD2 may be the D gene (5 bases each). This CDR3 is built from 14 residues. The germline gives CDR1 SQVTM, CDR2 ANQGSEA. Deletions cut 7 bases from V and 5 bases from J, with 18 bases between. The CDR3 is CSGWGLTEDNEQFF. The CDR3 nucleotides read TGCAGCGGGTGGGGGTTGACAGAAGACAATGAGCAGTTCTTC.

The chain is built from TRBV25-1 and TRBJ2-1; tentatively, D is TRBD1 (5 bases). The germline CDR1 and CDR2 sequences are MGHDK and SYGVNS. Deletions cut 1 base from V and 7 bases from J, with 20 bases between. The CDR3 has 17 residues. This chain's CDR3 is CASSESPTAVYTNEQFF. CDR3 DNA: TGTGCCAGCAGTGAATCCCCGACAGCAGTCTACACGAATGAGCAGTTCTTC.

This clonotype has just a few counts. The rearrangement links TRBV10-3 to TRBJ2-5; D not certain. V lost 3 bases to trimming and J lost 2 bases, with 13 bases between them. The CDR3 runs to 15 residues. Germline lookup yields CDR1 ENHRY and CDR2 SYGVKD. This chain's CDR3 is CAISETSAPQETQYF. CDR3 sequence (DNA): TGTGCCATCAGTGAAACCTCGGCCCCTCAAGAGACCCAGTACTTC.

This clonotype was seen more than once but under ten times. The chain joins TRBV10-3 to TRBJ2-7, with D unresolved. There are 13 residues in the CDR3. Germline loops: CDR1 ENHRY, CDR2 SYGVKD. The V and J ends lost 4 bases and 3 bases respectively, with 10 bases between them. This CDR3 is CAISGADVYEQYF. CDR3 coding DNA: TGTGCCATCAGTGGTGCGGACGTCTACGAGCAGTACTTC.